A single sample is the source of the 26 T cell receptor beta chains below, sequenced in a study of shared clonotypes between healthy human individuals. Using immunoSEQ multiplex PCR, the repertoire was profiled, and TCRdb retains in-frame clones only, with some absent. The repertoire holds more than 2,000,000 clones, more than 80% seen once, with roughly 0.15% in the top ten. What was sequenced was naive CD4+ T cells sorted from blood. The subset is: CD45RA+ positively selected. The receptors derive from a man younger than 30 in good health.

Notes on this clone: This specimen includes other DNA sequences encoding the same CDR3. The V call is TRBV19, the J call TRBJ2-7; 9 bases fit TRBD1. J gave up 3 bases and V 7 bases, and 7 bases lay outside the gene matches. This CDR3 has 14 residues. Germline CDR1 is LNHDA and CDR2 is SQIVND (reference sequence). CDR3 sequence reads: CASTSGQGVYEQYF. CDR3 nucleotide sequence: TGTGCCAGTACCTCGGGACAGGGAGTCTACGAGCAGTACTTC.

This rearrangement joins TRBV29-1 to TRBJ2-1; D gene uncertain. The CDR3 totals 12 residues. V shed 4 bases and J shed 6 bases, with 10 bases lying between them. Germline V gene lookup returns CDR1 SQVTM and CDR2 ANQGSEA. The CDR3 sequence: CSVGVQFNEQFF. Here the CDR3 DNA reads TGCAGCGTTGGTGTCCAGTTCAATGAGCAGTTCTTC.

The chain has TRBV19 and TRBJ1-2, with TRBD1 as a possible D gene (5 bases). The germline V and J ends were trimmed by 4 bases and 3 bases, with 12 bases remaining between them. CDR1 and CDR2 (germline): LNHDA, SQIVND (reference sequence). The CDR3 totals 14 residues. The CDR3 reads CASSTPGTDYGYTF. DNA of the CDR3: TGTGCCAGTAGTACACCCGGGACGGACTATGGCTACACCTTC. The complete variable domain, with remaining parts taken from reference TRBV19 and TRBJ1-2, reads DGGITQSPKYLFRKEGQNVTLSCEQNLNHDAMYWYRQDPGQGLRLIYYSQIVNDFQKGDIAEGYSVSREKKESFPLTVTSAQKNPTAFYLCASSTPGTDYGYTFGSGTRLTVV.

The CDR3 spells CASGSRPGNTIYF. CDR3 nucleotide sequence: TGTGCCAGCGGATCCAGACCCGGAAACACCATATATTTT. The rearrangement joins TRBV9 to TRBJ1-3; unclear D gene. Germline V gene sequence: CDR1 SGDLS, CDR2 YYNGEE. Trimming stripped 7 bases from V and 4 bases from J, with 12 bases between. The CDR3 length is 13 residues.

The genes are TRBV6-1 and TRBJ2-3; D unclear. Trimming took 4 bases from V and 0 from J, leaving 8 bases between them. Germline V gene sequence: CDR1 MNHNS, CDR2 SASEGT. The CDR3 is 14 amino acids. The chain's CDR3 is CASSVPYSTDTQYF. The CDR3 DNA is TGTGCCAGCAGTGTCCCCTATAGCACAGATACGCAGTATTTT.

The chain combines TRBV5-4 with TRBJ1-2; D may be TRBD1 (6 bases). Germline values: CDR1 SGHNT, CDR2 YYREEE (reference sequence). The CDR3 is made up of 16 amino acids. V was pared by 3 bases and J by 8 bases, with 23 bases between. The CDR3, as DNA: TGTGCCAGCAGCTCCAGTAACAGGGTCCTTAGTCGCGGCTACACCTTC. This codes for CASSSSNRVLSRGYTF. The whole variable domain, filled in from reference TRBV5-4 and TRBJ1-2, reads ETGVTQSPTHLIKTRGQQVTLRCSSQSGHNTVSWYQQALGQGPQFIFQYYREEENGRGNFPPRFSGLQFPNYSSELNVNALELDDSALYLCASSSSNRVLSRGYTFGSGTRLTVV.

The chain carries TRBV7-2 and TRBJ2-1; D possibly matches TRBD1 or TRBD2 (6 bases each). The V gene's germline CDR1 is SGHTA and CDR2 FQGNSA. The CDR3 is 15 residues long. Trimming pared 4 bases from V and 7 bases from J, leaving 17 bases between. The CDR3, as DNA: TGTGCCAGCAGCTCCTCGTGGGGGGCCGTAAATGAGCAGTTCTTC. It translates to CASSSSWGAVNEQFF.

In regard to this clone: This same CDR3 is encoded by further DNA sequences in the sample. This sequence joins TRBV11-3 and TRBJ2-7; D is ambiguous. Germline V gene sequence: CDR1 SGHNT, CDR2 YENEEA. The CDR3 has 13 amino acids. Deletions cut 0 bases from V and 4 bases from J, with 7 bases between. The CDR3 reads CASSLEGSYEQYF. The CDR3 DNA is TGTGCCAGCAGCTTAGAGGGTAGTTACGAGCAGTACTTC.

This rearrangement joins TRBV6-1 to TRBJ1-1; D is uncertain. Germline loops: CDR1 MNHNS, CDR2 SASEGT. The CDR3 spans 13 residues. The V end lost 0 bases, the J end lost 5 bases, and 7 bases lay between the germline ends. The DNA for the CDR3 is TGTGCCAGCAGTGAAGCGAGATTGACTGAAGCTTTCTTT. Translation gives CASSEARLTEAFF.

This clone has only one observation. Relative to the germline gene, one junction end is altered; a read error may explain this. The CDR3 protein is CAWKLVRMNTETFF. In DNA, the CDR3 is TGTGCCTGGAAGTTAGTCCGGATGAACACTGAAACTTTCTTT. The V call is TRBV30, the J call TRBJ1-1, with D hard to call. Germline V gives CDR1 GTSNPN, CDR2 SVGIG (reference sequence). The CDR3 length is 14 residues.

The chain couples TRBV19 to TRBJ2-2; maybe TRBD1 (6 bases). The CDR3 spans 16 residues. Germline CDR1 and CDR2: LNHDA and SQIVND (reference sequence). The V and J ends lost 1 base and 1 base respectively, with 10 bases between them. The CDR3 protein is CASSIAGRGNTGELFF. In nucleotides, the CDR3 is TGTGCCAGTAGTATAGCGGGCAGGGGGAACACCGGGGAGCTGTTTTTT.

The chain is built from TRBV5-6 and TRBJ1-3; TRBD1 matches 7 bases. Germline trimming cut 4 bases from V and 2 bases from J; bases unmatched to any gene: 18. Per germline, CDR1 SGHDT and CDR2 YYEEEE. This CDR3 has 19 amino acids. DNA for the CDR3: TGTGCCAGCAGCGGTACAGGGGTAATTTCGATAGGGGCTGGAAACACCATATATTTT. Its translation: CASSGTGVISIGAGNTIYF.

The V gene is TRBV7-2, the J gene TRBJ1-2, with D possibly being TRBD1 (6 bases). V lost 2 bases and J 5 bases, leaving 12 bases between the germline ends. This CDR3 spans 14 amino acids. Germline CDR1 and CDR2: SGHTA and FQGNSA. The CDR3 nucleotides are TGTGCCAGCAGCTTAAGTCGGACAGAATATGGCTACACCTTC. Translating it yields CASSLSRTEYGYTF. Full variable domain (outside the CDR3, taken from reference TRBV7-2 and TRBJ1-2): GAGVSQSPSNKVTEKGKDVELRCDPISGHTALYWYRQSLGQGLEFLIYFQGNSAPDKSGLPSDRFSAERTGGSVSTLTIQRTQQEDSAVYLCASSLSRTEYGYTFGSGTRLTVV.

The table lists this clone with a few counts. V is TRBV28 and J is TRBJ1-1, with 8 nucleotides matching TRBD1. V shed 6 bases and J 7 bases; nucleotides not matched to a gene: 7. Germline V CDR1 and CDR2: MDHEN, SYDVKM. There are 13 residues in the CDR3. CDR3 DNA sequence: TGTGCCAGCAGCTCGACAGGGGATCATGAAGCTTTCTTT. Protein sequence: CASSSTGDHEAFF.

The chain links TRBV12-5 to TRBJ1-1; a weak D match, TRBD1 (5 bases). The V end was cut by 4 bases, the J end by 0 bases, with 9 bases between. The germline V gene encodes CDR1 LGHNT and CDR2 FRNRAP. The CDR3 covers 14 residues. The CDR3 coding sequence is TGTGCTAGTGGTTCGGGGCAGTTGAACACTGAAGCTTTCTTT. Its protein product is CASGSGQLNTEAFF.

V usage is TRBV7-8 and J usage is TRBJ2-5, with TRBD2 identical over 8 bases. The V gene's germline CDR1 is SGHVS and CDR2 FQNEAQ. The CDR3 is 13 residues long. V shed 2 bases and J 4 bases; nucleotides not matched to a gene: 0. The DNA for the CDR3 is TGTGCCAGCAGCTTACTAGCGGGAGAGACCCAGTACTTC. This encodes CASSLLAGETQYF. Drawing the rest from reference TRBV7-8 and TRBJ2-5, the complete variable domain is GAGVSQSPRYKVAKRGQDVALRCDPISGHVSLFWYQQALGQGPEFLTYFQNEAQLDKSGLPSDRFFAERPEGSVSTLKIQRTQQEDSAVYLCASSLLAGETQYFGPGTRLLVL.

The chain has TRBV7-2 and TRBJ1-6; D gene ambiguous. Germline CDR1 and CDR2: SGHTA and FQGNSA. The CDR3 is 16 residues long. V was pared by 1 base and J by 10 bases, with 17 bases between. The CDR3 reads CASSLVISGKFSPLHF. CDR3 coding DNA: TGTGCCAGCAGCTTAGTCATCAGCGGAAAATTCTCACCCCTCCACTTT. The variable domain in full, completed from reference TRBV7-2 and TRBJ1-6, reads GAGVSQSPSNKVTEKGKDVELRCDPISGHTALYWYRQSLGQGLEFLIYFQGNSAPDKSGLPSDRFSAERTGGSVSTLTIQRTQQEDSAVYLCASSLVISGKFSPLHFGNGTRLTVT.

CDR3 DNA: TGCGCCAGCAGCCAAGAACGTGCAGGGGCGTCTTCCGGGAGTTCACCCCTCCACTTT. It is translated as CASSQERAGASSGSSPLHF. The rearrangement links TRBV4-1 to TRBJ1-6, with D maybe TRBD1 (6 bases). V dropped 0 bases and J dropped 9 bases, with 24 bases sitting between them. The CDR3 is made up of 19 amino acids. Germline loops: CDR1 MGHRA, CDR2 YSYEKL.

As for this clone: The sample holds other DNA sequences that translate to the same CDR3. DNA of the CDR3: TGTGCCAGCAGCTTAGGCGCCTACGAGCAGTACTTC. This codes for CASSLGAYEQYF. V is TRBV7-9 and J is TRBJ2-7, with unresolved D. V was shortened by 1 base and J by 2 bases, with 3 bases between the two germline ends. The CDR3 loop spans 12 amino acids. Looked up from germline, CDR1 is SEHNR and CDR2 is FQNEAQ (reference sequence). The complete variable domain, with remaining parts taken from reference TRBV7-9 and TRBJ2-7, reads DTGVSQNPRHKITKRGQNVTFRCDPISEHNRLYWYRQTLGQGPEFLTYFQNEAQLEKSRLLSDRFSAERPKGSFSTLEIQRTEQGDSAMYLCASSLGAYEQYFGPGTRLTVT.

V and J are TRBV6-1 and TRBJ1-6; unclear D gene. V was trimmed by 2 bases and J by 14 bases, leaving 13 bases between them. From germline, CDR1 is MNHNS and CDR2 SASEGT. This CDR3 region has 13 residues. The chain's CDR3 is CASSENGVLALHF. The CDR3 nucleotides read TGTGCCAGCAGTGAAAACGGGGTGTTAGCCCTCCACTTT.

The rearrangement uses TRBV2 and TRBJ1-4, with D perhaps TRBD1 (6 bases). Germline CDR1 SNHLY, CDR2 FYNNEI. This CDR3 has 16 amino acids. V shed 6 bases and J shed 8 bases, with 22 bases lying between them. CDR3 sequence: CASSHRGGALNEKLFF. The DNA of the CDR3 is TGTGCCAGCAGCCACCGAGGGGGGGCTTTGAACGAAAAACTGTTTTTT.

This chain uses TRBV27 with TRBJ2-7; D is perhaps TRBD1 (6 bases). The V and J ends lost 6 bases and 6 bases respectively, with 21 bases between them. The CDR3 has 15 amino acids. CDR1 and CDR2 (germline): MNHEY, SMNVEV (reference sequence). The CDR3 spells CASRPRQDESGEQYF. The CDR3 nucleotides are TGTGCCAGCAGACCCCGACAGGACGAGTCTGGCGAGCAGTACTTC.

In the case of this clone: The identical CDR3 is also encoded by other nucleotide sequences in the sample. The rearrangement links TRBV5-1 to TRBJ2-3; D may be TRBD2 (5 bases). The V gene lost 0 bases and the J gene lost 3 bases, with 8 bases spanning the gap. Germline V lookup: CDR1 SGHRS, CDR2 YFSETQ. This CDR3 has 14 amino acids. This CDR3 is CASSLDSGTDTQYF. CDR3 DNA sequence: TGCGCCAGCAGCTTGGACTCGGGGACAGATACGCAGTATTTT.

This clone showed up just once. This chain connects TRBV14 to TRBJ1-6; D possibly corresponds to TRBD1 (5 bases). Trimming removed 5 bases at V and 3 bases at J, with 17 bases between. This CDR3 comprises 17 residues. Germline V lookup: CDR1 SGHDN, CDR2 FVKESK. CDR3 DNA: TGTGCCAGCAGCGCGCGTTCGACAGCCCTCTATAATTCACCCCTCCACTTT. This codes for CASSARSTALYNSPLHF. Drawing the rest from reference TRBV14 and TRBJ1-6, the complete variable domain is EAGVTQFPSHSVIEKGQTVTLRCDPISGHDNLYWYRRVMGKEIKFLLHFVKESKQDESGMPNNRFLAERTGGTYSTLKVQPAELEDSGVYFCASSARSTALYNSPLHFGNGTRLTVT.

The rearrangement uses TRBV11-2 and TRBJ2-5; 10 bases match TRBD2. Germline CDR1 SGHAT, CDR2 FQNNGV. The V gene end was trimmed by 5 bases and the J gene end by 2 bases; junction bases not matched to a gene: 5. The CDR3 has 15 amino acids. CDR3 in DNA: TGTGCCAGCAGCGAGAGGACTAGCGGACAAGAGACCCAGTACTTC. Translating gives CASSERTSGQETQYF.

CDR3 coding DNA: TGTGCCAGCAGTGCTCTAGCGGGAATCCACGAGCAGTACTTC. Protein sequence: CASSALAGIHEQYF. The chain is built from TRBV6-1 and TRBJ2-7; 9 positions match TRBD2. The CDR3 spans 14 residues. J was trimmed by 5 bases and V by 4 bases; bases with no gene match: 6. Looked up from germline, CDR1 is MNHNS and CDR2 is SASEGT.